The rows below give T cell receptor beta chains drawn from one sample of a study of T cell responses to AZD1222 COVID-19 vaccine. Here immunoSEQ multiplex PCR was the method, and the copy in TCRdb shows in-frame clones only, minus some. The data contain some 60,000 clones, around three quarters of them singletons. The sequences come from peripheral blood, collected 28 days after the second AZD1222 dose. Source of these receptors: an adult who received the AZD1222 COVID-19 vaccine. CDR3s include the opening cysteine and the closing phenylalanine or tryptophan. D genes are given only for firm matches. Not all rows give a size; the values are once, few, many and, for expanded clones, a class.

clone_size: once; v_call: TRBV11-3; j_call: TRBJ2-2; d_call: TRBD1; cdr3_aa: CASSSRGTGVTGELFF; cdr3_nt: TGTGCCAGCAGCTCGCGCGGGACAGGGGTAACCGGGGAGCTGTTTTTT
clone_size: NA; v_call: TRBV7-2; j_call: TRBJ1-1; d_call: TRBD1; cdr3_aa: CASSFSPAGGNTEAFF; cdr3_nt: TGTGCCAGCAGCTTTTCGCCGGCAGGGGGGAACACTGAAGCTTTCTTT
clone_size: NA; v_call: TRBV3-1/TRBV3-2; j_call: TRBJ2-7; d_call: TRBD2; cdr3_aa: CASSQYGTSGGEQYF; cdr3_nt: TGTGCCAGCAGCCAGTACGGGACTAGCGGGGGGGAGCAGTACTTC
clone_size: NA; v_call: TRBV5-8; j_call: TRBJ2-7; d_call: NA; cdr3_aa: CATSGGNEQYF; cdr3_nt: TGTGCCACCTCCGGCGGGAACGAGCAGTACTTC
clone_size: NA; v_call: TRBV19; j_call: TRBJ2-2; d_call: TRBD2; cdr3_aa: CATGSRSGTGELFF; cdr3_nt: TGTGCCACGGGTTCCCGTAGCGGGACCGGGGAGCTGTTTTTT
clone_size: few; v_call: TRBV4-2; j_call: TRBJ2-3; d_call: NA; cdr3_aa: CASSQGDRQDTQYF; cdr3_nt: TGTGCCAGCAGCCAAGGCGACAGGCAGGATACGCAGTATTTT
clone_size: NA; v_call: TRBV11-3; j_call: TRBJ1-1; d_call: NA; cdr3_aa: CASSTVGVTEAFF; cdr3_nt: TGTGCCAGCAGCACGGTAGGGGTGACTGAAGCTTTCTTT
clone_size: NA; v_call: TRBV9; j_call: TRBJ2-5; d_call: TRBD1; cdr3_aa: CASSVGLGRTGRQETQYF; cdr3_nt: TGTGCCAGCAGCGTAGGCCTCGGAAGGACAGGACGTCAAGAGACCCAGTACTTC
clone_size: NA; v_call: TRBV18; j_call: TRBJ2-2; d_call: TRBD2; cdr3_aa: CASSPPRGGVTGELFF; cdr3_nt: TGTGCCAGCTCACCACCCCGGGGGGGTGTCACCGGGGAGCTGTTTTTT
clone_size: NA; v_call: TRBV25-1; j_call: TRBJ1-2; d_call: NA; cdr3_aa: CASILMGGNYGYTF; cdr3_nt: TGTGCCAGCATTCTCATGGGGGGGAACTATGGCTACACCTTC